A single sample is the source of the 7 T cell receptor beta chains below, sequenced in a study of OX40 agonist ivuxolimab in advanced cancers. The repertoire was sequenced with immunoSEQ multiplex PCR; TCRdb's copy has only in-frame clones and lacks some. The table records tens of thousands of clones, roughly 87% of them present only once. The material was CD4+ or CD8+ T cells sorted from blood, obtained in a trial of the OX40 agonist ivuxolimab. The receptors stem from an adult with an advanced solid tumor such as melanoma, head and neck, liver or kidney cancer.

V and J are TRBV2 and TRBJ2-5; 11 bases are a match to TRBD2. V lost 2 bases and J lost 2; bases outside the gene matches: 4. This CDR3 is built from 16 residues. The germline CDR1 and CDR2 sequences are SNHLY and FYNNEI. CDR3: CASSEMASGGQETQYF. CDR3 bases: TGTGCCAGCAGTGAAATGGCTAGCGGGGGGCAAGAGACCCAGTACTTC.

The gene calls are TRBV4-1 and TRBJ2-7, with 8 bases that match TRBD2. This CDR3 spans 14 amino acids. V gave up 1 base and J gave up 3 bases; unmatched junction bases: 2. Germline-derived CDR1 and CDR2 are MGHRA and YSYEKL. CDR3 protein: CASSQVGTSYEQYF. Here the CDR3 DNA reads TGCGCCAGCAGCCAAGTGGGGACTAGCTACGAGCAGTACTTC.

The rearrangement joins TRBV15 to TRBJ1-1; no definite D call. The CDR3 runs to 15 residues. The germline V and J ends were trimmed by 0 bases and 1 base, with 9 bases remaining between them. Per germline, CDR1 LNHNV and CDR2 YYDKDF (reference sequence). CDR3 loop: CATSRDQDPNTEAFF. DNA for the CDR3: TGTGCCACCAGCAGAGATCAAGACCCGAACACTGAAGCTTTCTTT. The variable domain in full, with the rest retrieved from reference TRBV15 and TRBJ1-1, is DAMVIQNPRYQVTQFGKPVTLSCSQTLNHNVMYWYQQKSSQAPKLLFHYYDKDFNNEADTPDNFQSRRPNTSFCFLDIRSPGLGDTAMYLCATSRDQDPNTEAFFGQGTRLTVV.

This rearrangement joins TRBV5-6 to TRBJ1-6; D gene unclear. The CDR3 extends over 13 amino acids. Germline values: CDR1 SGHDT, CDR2 YYEEEE. Trimming cost V 0 bases and J 13 bases, with 11 bases left between them. In nucleotides, the CDR3 is TGTGCCAGCAGCTTGGGGAGTCCCAATCCCCTCCACTTT. It specifies CASSLGSPNPLHF.

The chain links TRBV27 to TRBJ2-1, with D perhaps TRBD1 (6 bases). CDR1 is MNHEY and CDR2 is SMNVEV in the germline V gene (reference sequence). CDR3 length: 15 amino acids. Deletions cut 2 bases from V and 3 bases from J, with 11 bases between. CDR3 bases: TGTGCCAGCAGTTTACTTGGACAGATCTACAATGAGCAGTTCTTC. Translated: CASSLLGQIYNEQFF.

V and J are TRBV10-1 and TRBJ1-1; no clear D gene. The CDR3 covers 14 residues. Germline V CDR1 and CDR2: WNHNN, SYGVQD (reference sequence). Trimming took off 3 bases at V and 6 bases at J, with 14 bases between the two ends. The CDR3 protein is CASSDFSHGAEAFF. For the CDR3, the DNA is TGCGCCAGCAGTGATTTTTCCCATGGGGCTGAAGCTTTCTTT.

This clone was observed a few times. The V call is TRBV5-1, the J call TRBJ2-7, with 8 bases matching TRBD1. The CDR3 runs to 14 residues. V shed 3 bases and J 7 bases; nucleotides not matched to a gene: 9. Germline values: CDR1 SGHRS, CDR2 YFSETQ. This CDR3 is CASSSGTGRPEQYF. DNA of the CDR3: TGCGCCAGCAGCTCCGGGACAGGTCGTCCGGAGCAGTACTTC.